The clone carrying this TCR beta chain has only a few counts. The entry originates in a study of blood T cell repertoires in COVID-19. Study details: Samples of COVID-19 (acute and convalescent) were obtained from the United States, Italy and Spain.

Measured with immunoSEQ multiplex PCR; TCRdb has only the in-frame clones, and not every one. The repertoire consists of 9,000 to 15,000 clones, with about 80% occurring once and the leading ten covering 21%. The CDR3 is 14 residues long. Germline CDR1 reads SGHRS; CDR2 reads YFSETQ. V lost 4 bases and J lost 2, with 9 bases in between. The V gene is TRBV5-1, the J gene TRBJ1-4; TRBD1 might be the D (5 bases). Sample: peripheral blood. This TCR was recovered from a human donor in a cohort sampled during active COVID-19. CDR3 sequence reads: CASSGGTTNEKLFF. The CDR3, as DNA: TGCGCCAGCAGCGGCGGGACCACTAATGAAAAACTGTTTTTT.